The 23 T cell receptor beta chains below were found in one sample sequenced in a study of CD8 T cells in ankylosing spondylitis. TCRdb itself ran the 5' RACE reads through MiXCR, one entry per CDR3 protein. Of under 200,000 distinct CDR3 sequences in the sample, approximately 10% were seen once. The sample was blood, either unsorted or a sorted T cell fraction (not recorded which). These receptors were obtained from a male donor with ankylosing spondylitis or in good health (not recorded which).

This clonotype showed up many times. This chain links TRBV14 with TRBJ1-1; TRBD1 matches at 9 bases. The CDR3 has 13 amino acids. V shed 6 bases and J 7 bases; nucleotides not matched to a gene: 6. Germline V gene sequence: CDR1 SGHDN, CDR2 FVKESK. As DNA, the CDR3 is TGTGCCAGCAGTCGGGACAGGGACTTTGAAGCTTTCTTT. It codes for CASSRDRDFEAFF.

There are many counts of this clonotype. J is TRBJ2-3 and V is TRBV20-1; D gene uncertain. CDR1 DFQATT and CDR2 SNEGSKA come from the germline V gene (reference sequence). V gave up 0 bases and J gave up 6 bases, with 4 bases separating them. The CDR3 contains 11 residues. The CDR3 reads CSARDLDTQYF. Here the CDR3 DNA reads TGCAGTGCTAGAGATTTGGATACGCAGTATTTT.

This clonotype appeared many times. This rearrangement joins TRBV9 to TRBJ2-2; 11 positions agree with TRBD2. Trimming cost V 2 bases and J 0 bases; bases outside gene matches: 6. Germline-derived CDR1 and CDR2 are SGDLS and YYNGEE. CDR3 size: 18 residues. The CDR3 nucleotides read TGTGCCAGCAGCGTCCATAGCGGGGGGGCTTCGAACACCGGGGAGCTGTTTTTT. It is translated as CASSVHSGGASNTGELFF.

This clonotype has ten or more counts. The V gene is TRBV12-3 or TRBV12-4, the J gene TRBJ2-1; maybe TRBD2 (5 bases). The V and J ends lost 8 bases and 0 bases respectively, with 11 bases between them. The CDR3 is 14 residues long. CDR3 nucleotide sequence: TGTGCCAGCCACCCCCGGGGCTCCTACAATGAGCAGTTCTTC. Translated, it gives CASHPRGSYNEQFF.

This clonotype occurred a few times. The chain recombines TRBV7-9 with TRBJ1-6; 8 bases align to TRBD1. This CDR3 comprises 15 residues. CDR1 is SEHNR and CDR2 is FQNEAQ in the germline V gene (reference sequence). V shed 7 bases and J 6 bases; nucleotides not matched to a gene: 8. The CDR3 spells CASKPQGAINSPLHF. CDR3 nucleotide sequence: TGTGCCAGCAAACCCCAGGGGGCAATTAATTCACCCCTCCACTTT.

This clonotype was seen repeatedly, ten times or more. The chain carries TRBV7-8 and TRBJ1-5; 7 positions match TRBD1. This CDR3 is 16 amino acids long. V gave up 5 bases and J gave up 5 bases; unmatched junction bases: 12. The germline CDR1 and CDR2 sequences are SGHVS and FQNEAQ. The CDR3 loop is CASSLLGGQLYQPQHF. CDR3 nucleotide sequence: TGTGCCAGCAGCCTTTTGGGGGGACAGCTATATCAGCCCCAGCATTTT.

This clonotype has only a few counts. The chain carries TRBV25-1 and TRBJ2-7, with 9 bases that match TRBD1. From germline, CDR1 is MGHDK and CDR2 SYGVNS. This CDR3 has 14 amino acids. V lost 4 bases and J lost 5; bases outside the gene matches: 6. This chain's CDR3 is CASSGPGQGHEQYF. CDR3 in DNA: TGTGCCAGCAGTGGCCCGGGACAGGGCCACGAGCAGTACTTC.

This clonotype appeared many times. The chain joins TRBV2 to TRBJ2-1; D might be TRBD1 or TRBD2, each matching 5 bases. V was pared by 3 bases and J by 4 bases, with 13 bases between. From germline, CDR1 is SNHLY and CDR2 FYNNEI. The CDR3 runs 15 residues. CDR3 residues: CASSDGGRLYNEQFF. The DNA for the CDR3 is TGTGCCAGCAGTGATGGGGGACGGCTTTACAATGAGCAGTTCTTC.

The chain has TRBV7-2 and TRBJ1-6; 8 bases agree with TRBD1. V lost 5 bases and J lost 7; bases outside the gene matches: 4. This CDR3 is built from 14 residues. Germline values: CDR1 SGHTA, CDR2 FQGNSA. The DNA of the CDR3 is TGTGCCAGCAGCGTAGACAGGGGCAATTCACCCCTCCACTTT. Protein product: CASSVDRGNSPLHF.

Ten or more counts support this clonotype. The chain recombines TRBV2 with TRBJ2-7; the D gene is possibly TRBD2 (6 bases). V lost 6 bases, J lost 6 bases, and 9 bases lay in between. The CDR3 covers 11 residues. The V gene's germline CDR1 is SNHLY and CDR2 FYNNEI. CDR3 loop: CASSYSGEQYF. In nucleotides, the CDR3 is TGTGCCAGCAGCTATAGCGGCGAGCAGTACTTC. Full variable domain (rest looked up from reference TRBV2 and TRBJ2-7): EPEVTQTPSHQVTQMGQEVILRCVPISNHLYFYWYRQILGQKVEFLVSFYNNEISEKSEIFDDQFSVERPDGSNFTLKIRSTKLEDSAMYFCASSYSGEQYFGPGTRLTVT.

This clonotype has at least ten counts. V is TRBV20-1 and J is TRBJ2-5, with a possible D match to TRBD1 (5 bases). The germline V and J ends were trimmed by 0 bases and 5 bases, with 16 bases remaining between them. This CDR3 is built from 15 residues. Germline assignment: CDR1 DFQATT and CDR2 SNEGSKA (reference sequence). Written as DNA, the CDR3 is TGCAGTGCTAGAGATTTGGGGAAGGGGCGCGAGACCCAGTACTTC. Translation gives CSARDLGKGRETQYF.

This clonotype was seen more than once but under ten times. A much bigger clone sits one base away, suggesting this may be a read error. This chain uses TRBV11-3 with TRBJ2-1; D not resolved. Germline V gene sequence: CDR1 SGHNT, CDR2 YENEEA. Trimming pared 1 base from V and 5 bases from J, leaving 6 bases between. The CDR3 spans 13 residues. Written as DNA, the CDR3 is TGTGCCAGCAGCTTAGGGGTGAACAATGAGCAGTTCTTC. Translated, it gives CASSLGVNNEQFF.

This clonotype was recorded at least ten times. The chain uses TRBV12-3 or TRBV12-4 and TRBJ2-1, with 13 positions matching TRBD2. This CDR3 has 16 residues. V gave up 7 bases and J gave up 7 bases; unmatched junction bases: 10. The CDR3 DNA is TGTGCCAGCACCCCCGGACTAGCGGGAGAATGGAATGAGCAGTTCTTC. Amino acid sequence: CASTPGLAGEWNEQFF.

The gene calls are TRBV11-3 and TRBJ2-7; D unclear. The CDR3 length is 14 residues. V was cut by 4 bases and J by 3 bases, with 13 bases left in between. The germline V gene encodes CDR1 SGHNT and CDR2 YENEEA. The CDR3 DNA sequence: TGTGCCAGCAGCTCCTCTTCGGACCGCTACGAGCAGTACTTC. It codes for CASSSSSDRYEQYF.

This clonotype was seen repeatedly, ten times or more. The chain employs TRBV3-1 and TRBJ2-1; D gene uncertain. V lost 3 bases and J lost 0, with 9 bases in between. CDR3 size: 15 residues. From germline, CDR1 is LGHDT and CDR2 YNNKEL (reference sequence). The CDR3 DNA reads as TGTGCCAGCAGCCACGAGCGAAGCTCCTACAATGAGCAGTTCTTC. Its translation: CASSHERSSYNEQFF.

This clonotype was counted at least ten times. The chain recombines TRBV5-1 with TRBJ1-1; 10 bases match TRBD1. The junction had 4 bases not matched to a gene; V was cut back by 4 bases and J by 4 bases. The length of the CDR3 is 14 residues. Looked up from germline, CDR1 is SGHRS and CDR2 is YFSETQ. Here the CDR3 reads CASSGGTGATEAFF. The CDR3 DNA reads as TGCGCCAGCAGCGGGGGGACAGGGGCCACTGAAGCTTTCTTT.

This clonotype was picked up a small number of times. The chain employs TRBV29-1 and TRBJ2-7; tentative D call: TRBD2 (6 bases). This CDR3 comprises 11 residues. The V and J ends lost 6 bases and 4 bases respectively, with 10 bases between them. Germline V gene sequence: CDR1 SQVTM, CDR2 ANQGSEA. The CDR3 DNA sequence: TGCAGCGTCGTCGGGGGATACGAGCAGTACTTC. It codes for CSVVGGYEQYF.

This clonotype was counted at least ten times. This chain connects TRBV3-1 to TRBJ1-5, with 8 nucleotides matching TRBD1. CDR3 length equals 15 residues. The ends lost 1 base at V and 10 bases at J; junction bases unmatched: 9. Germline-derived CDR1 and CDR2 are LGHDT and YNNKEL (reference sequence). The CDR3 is CASSQGREGTGPQHF. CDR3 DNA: TGTGCCAGCAGCCAAGGACGGGAAGGGACAGGCCCCCAGCATTTT.

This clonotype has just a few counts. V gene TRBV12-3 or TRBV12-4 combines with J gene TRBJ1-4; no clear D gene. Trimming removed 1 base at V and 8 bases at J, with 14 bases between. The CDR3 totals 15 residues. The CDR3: CASSLDRLAGEKLFF. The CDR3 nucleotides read TGTGCCAGCAGTTTAGACAGACTTGCTGGGGAAAAACTGTTTTTT.

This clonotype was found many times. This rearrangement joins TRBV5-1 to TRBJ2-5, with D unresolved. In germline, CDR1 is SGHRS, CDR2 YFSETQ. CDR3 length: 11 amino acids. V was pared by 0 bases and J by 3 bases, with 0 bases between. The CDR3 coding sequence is TGCGCCAGCAGCTTGGAAGAGACCCAGTACTTC. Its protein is CASSLEETQYF.

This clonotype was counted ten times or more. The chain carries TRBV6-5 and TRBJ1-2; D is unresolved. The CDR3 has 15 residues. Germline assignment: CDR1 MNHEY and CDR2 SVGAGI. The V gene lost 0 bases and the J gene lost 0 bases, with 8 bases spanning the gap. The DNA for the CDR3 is TGTGCCAGCAGTTACTCGTTGGCAGCTAACTATGGCTACACCTTC. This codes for CASSYSLAANYGYTF.

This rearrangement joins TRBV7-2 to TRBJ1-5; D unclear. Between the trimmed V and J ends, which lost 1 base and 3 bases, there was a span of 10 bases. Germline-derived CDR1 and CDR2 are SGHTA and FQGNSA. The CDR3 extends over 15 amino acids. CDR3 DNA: TGTGCCAGCAGCTTAGTAGTCTCGGACAATCAGCCCCAGCATTTT. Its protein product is CASSLVVSDNQPQHF.

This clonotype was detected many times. Here the CDR3 reads CASSLVGGRAKNIQYF. The CDR3 DNA reads TGTGCCAGCAGCTTAGTGGGGGGCCGGGCCAAAAACATTCAGTACTTC. The chain is built from TRBV7-9 and TRBJ2-4; D tentatively reads TRBD1 or TRBD2 (6 bases each). CDR3 length: 16 amino acids. CDR1 and CDR2 (germline): SEHNR, FQNEAQ (reference sequence). V was trimmed by 1 base and J by 1 base, leaving 11 bases between them.